Below are 12 T cell receptor beta chains sequenced from a single sample in a study of blood T cell repertoires in COVID-19. Profiled with immunoSEQ multiplex PCR; TCRdb holds only in-frame clones, not every one. The sample holds 90,000 to 100,000 clones; around 88% are singletons and the top ten take around 20%. What was sequenced was peripheral blood. The receptors were gathered from a woman aged 55-69 years with COVID-19, enrolled during active disease.

The chain combines TRBV18 with TRBJ1-5; D perhaps matches TRBD1 (5 bases). Germline CDR1 and CDR2: KGHSH and LQKENI. The CDR3 runs 14 residues. The ends were cut back, 3 bases at V and 8 bases at J, with 14 bases in the middle. CDR3 DNA sequence: TGTGCCAGCTCACCCCGGGGGAGAAGTGAGCCCCAGCATTTT. This encodes CASSPRGRSEPQHF.

This chain connects TRBV19 to TRBJ1-1; D gene ambiguous. With 5 bases removed from V and 4 bases from J, the gap between germline ends came to 17 bases. Germline-derived CDR1 and CDR2 are LNHDA and SQIVND (reference sequence). The CDR3 spans 15 residues. CDR3 in DNA: TGTGCCAGTAGTGCCTCGATTTTACGGGGCACTGAAGCTTTCTTT. Amino acid sequence: CASSASILRGTEAFF. The full variable domain, its missing parts supplied by reference TRBV19 and TRBJ1-1, is DGGITQSPKYLFRKEGQNVTLSCEQNLNHDAMYWYRQDPGQGLRLIYYSQIVNDFQKGDIAEGYSVSREKKESFPLTVTSAQKNPTAFYLCASSASILRGTEAFFGQGTRLTVV.

This clone has just one count. The V call is TRBV6-5, the J call TRBJ1-1, with D maybe TRBD1 (5 bases). CDR1 MNHEY and CDR2 SVGAGI come from the germline V gene. Deletions cut 0 bases from V and 5 bases from J, with 10 bases between. This CDR3 spans 14 amino acids. Here the CDR3 reads CASSYSKGRTEAFF. In DNA, the CDR3 is TGTGCCAGCAGTTACTCGAAGGGGCGGACTGAAGCTTTCTTT.

The chain carries TRBV19 and TRBJ1-2, with 10 bases identical to TRBD1. This CDR3 has 17 residues. Germline V gene lookup returns CDR1 LNHDA and CDR2 SQIVND (reference sequence). The trim removed 10 bases at V and 3 bases at J, leaving 17 bases unmatched. CDR3: CATPGTGDSPRDYGYTF. The CDR3 DNA sequence: TGTGCCACTCCTGGGACAGGGGACTCACCTCGGGACTATGGCTACACCTTC. The full variable domain, rest sourced from reference TRBV19 and TRBJ1-2, is DGGITQSPKYLFRKEGQNVTLSCEQNLNHDAMYWYRQDPGQGLRLIYYSQIVNDFQKGDIAEGYSVSREKKESFPLTVTSAQKNPTAFYLCATPGTGDSPRDYGYTFGSGTRLTVV.

V usage is TRBV18 and J usage is TRBJ1-4, with a weak D call TRBD1 (5 bases). Trimming cost V 3 bases and J 5 bases, with 10 bases left between them. The CDR3 has 14 residues. Germline loops: CDR1 KGHSH, CDR2 LQKENI. The CDR3 DNA is TGTGCCAGCTCACCCCAGGGAGGCAATGAAAAACTGTTTTTT. Translation gives CASSPQGGNEKLFF. Full variable domain (remainder filled in from reference TRBV18 and TRBJ1-4): NAGVMQNPRHLVRRRGQEARLRCSPMKGHSHVYWYRQLPEEGLKFMVYLQKENIIDESGMPKERFSAEFPKEGPSILRIQQVVRGDSAAYFCASSPQGGNEKLFFGSGTQLSVL.

The DNA of the CDR3 is TGTGCCAGCAGTCGAAGCGTGCCCGGGAGAACAGATACGCAGTATTTT. Translating gives CASSRSVPGRTDTQYF. J is TRBJ2-3 and V is TRBV6-6; D perhaps matches TRBD2 (6 bases). Germline CDR1 is MNHNY and CDR2 is SVGAGI (reference sequence). CDR3 length: 16 amino acids. With 5 bases removed from V and 3 bases from J, the gap between germline ends came to 18 bases.

The V gene is TRBV7-2, the J gene TRBJ2-3, with 7 bases fitting TRBD1. Losses at the gene ends were 3 bases for V and 2 bases for J; bases not matched to a gene: 5. Germline V gives CDR1 SGHTA, CDR2 FQGNSA. The CDR3 sequence is 15 residues long. CDR3 protein: CASSLRGPPTDTQYF. The CDR3 DNA sequence: TGTGCCAGCAGCTTGAGGGGGCCCCCCACAGATACGCAGTATTTT.

The rearrangement links TRBV11-2 to TRBJ1-6; D is possibly TRBD1 (6 bases). The CDR3 spans 14 residues. The germline CDR1 and CDR2 sequences are SGHAT and FQNNGV. The ends were cut back, 1 base at V and 7 bases at J, with 8 bases in the middle. The CDR3 loop reads CASSLGGQNSPLHF. The CDR3 DNA follows: TGTGCCAGCAGCTTAGGGGGGCAAAATTCACCCCTCCACTTT.

V and J are TRBV7-2 and TRBJ2-7; no clear D. The CDR3 consists of 15 residues. Deletions cut 0 bases from V and 3 bases from J, with 12 bases between. Germline V CDR1 and CDR2: SGHTA, FQGNSA. The DNA of the CDR3 is TGTGCCAGCAGCTTAGCATCCTCCTTCCGCTACGAGCAGTACTTC. Amino acids: CASSLASSFRYEQYF.

The chain joins TRBV10-1 to TRBJ2-7, with D uncertain. This CDR3 comprises 12 residues. Germline V gene data show CDR1 as WNHNN and CDR2 as SYGVQD (reference sequence). Trimming removed 3 bases from V and 6 bases from J, with 9 bases in between. This chain's CDR3 is CASSDVMSEQYF. As DNA, the CDR3 is TGCGCCAGCAGTGACGTGATGAGCGAGCAGTACTTC.

The chain recombines TRBV27 with TRBJ2-2, with 7 positions matching TRBD1. Trimming cost V 3 bases and J 2 bases; bases outside gene matches: 3. The CDR3 is 15 residues long. Germline lookup yields CDR1 MNHEY and CDR2 SMNVEV (reference sequence). CDR3 sequence (DNA): TGTGCCAGCAGTTTCAGGGGGAGAAACACCGGGGAGCTGTTTTTT. The encoded protein is CASSFRGRNTGELFF.

The rearrangement links TRBV6-5 to TRBJ1-2, with D perhaps matching TRBD1 (6 bases). The germline gives CDR1 MNHEY, CDR2 SVGAGI. The V gene lost 9 bases and the J gene lost 7 bases, with 21 bases spanning the gap. The CDR3 runs to 14 residues. The CDR3 nucleotides are TGTGCCAGTAAAACCGGGACAATCACGGGTGGCTACACCTTC. Its protein product is CASKTGTITGGYTF.